The TCR beta chain under discussion was sequenced for a study of CD8+ T cells in alopecia areata. This clone was seen a handful of times. RNA, once extracted, was reverse transcribed into cDNA for use as the sequencing template. Data came from immunoSEQ multiplex PCR; TCRdb stores just in-frame clones and leaves some out. The sample yields roughly 150,000 clones, 45% to 60% seen once. Looked up from germline, CDR1 is MDHEN and CDR2 is SYDVKM. Trimming cost V 7 bases and J 1 base, with 5 bases left between them. This CDR3 has 12 residues. The genes are TRBV28 and TRBJ1-5; no clear D gene. The TCR was taken from a human donor in good health. The sample was CD4+ T cells sorted from blood. CDR3 region: CASKGSNQPQHF. The CDR3 DNA reads TGTGCCAGCAAGGGCAGCAATCAGCCCCAGCATTTT.